Given below is one TCR beta chain in context. This CDR3 region has 13 residues. Between the trimmed V and J ends, which lost 6 bases and 0 bases, there was a span of 7 bases. Germline V lookup: CDR1 SGHTA, CDR2 FQGNSA. The data were taken from a study of cytomegalovirus exposure and HLA in healthy donors. Overall study: The approximately 110 validation repertoires used the same platform as the roughly 670 first-cohort repertoires, a later analysis reported.

Clones were sequenced by immunoSEQ multiplex PCR, and TCRdb holds only the in-frame ones, with some missing. The sample includes 160,000 or so clones, around 82% seen only once; the top ten take roughly a tenth. The rearrangement links TRBV7-2 to TRBJ2-3, with D perhaps matching TRBD1 (5 bases). The sample taken for sequencing was PBMCs. This TCR derives from a man younger than 45 in good health and CMV-seropositive. CDR3 loop: CASSRTSTDTQYF. CDR3 sequence (DNA): TGTGCCAGCAGTCGGACAAGCACAGATACGCAGTATTTT.